A selection of T cell receptor beta chains follows, all from one sample in a study of a mutant IDH1 vaccine in newly diagnosed glioma. TCRdb keeps only in-frame clones here, not all; method: immunoSEQ multiplex PCR. Of approximately 41,000 clones listed, approximately 92% are singletons. Antigen specificity for these receptors is unknown. Sequenced material: PBMCs, taken from a glioma patient whose treatment included an IDH1 peptide vaccine. Source of these receptors: a man aged 35 to 55 with glioma. Both conserved end residues are part of each CDR3. D genes are given only for firm matches. Not every row has a clone size; where given, it reads once, few, many or a size class.

TRBV30	TRBJ1-4	-	-	CAWRRTTTNEKLFF	TGTGCCTGGAGAAGGACAACAACTAATGAAAAACTGTTTTTT
TRBV28	TRBJ2-3	-	TRBD1	CASSLNARGRLDTQYF	TGTGCCAGCAGTTTAAATGCCAGGGGGCGCTTAGATACGCAGTATTTT
TRBV2	TRBJ2-1	-	-	CASAGLQSANEQFF	TGTGCCAGTGCCGGCCTTCAATCGGCCAATGAGCAGTTCTTC
TRBV7-2	TRBJ1-2	-	TRBD1	CASSGTGGYGYTF	TGTGCCAGCAGCGGGACAGGCGGCTATGGCTACACCTTC
TRBV15	TRBJ1-1	-	-	CATSSSGGGPEAFF	TGTGCCACCAGCAGTTCCGGCGGGGGGCCCGAAGCTTTCTTT
TRBV10-1	TRBJ2-3	-	-	CASSEQGWTDTQYF	TGCGCCAGCAGTGAGCAGGGTTGGACAGATACGCAGTATTTT
TRBV29-1	TRBJ2-3	once	TRBD1	CSGTGYLSDTQYF	TGCAGCGGGACAGGGTACCTTTCAGATACGCAGTATTTT
TRBV4-3	TRBJ1-4	few	-	CASSQERSATNEKLFF	TGCGCCAGCAGCCAAGAGCGGTCTGCAACTAATGAAAAACTGTTTTTT
TRBV10-2	TRBJ2-3	-	-	CASNTGGGGTQYF	TGCGCCAGCAACACGGGAGGAGGGGGTACGCAGTATTTT
TRBV5-1	TRBJ2-1	-	TRBD1	CASRRAGQGAGNEQFF	TGCGCCAGCAGGAGAGCGGGACAGGGGGCCGGCAATGAGCAGTTCTTC
TRBV7-8	TRBJ2-3	-	TRBD2	CASSLDLLGSLAGIGDTQYF	TGTGCCAGCAGCTTAGATCTTCTTGGGTCGTTAGCGGGAATTGGAGATACGCAGTATTTT
TRBV11-3	TRBJ2-1	-	TRBD2	CASSNSGGAGNEQFF	TGTGCCAGCAGCAATAGCGGGGGGGCTGGGAATGAGCAGTTCTTC
TRBV5-1	TRBJ1-4	-	-	CASSLDGGNSEKLFF	TGCGCCAGCAGCCTCGACGGGGGGAATAGTGAAAAACTGTTTTTT
TRBV20-1	TRBJ1-1	-	-	CSADVGGEAFF	TGCAGTGCGGACGTGGGGGGGGAAGCTTTCTTT
TRBV18	TRBJ1-1	-	-	CASSPGSGGTEAFF	TGTGCCAGCTCACCGGGGAGCGGGGGCACTGAAGCTTTCTTT
TRBV28	TRBJ2-7	-	TRBD2	CASSFPREAGRYEQYF	TGTGCCAGCAGTTTCCCGCGTGAAGCGGGAAGGTACGAGCAGTACTTC
TRBV10-1	TRBJ2-1	once	-	CASRPVRAPIPTDEQFF	TGCGCCAGCAGGCCCGTTCGGGCACCGATACCTACGGATGAGCAGTTCTTC
TRBV28	TRBJ2-1	-	TRBD2	CASSLSASGIPYYDNEQFF	TGTGCCAGCAGTTTATCCGCGAGCGGGATCCCTTACTACGACAATGAGCAGTTCTTC
TRBV19	TRBJ1-2	-	TRBD1	CASSRSTGAHAYGYTF	TGTGCCAGTAGTAGATCGACAGGGGCGCATGCCTATGGCTACACCTTC
TRBV4-3	TRBJ2-2	-	-	CASSQDTGVRTGELFF	TGCGCCAGCAGCCAAGATACCGGGGTTCGAACCGGGGAGCTGTTTTTT
TRBV27	TRBJ2-7	-	TRBD1	CASSFMRQGGYEQYF	TGTGCCAGCAGTTTTATGCGACAGGGGGGCTACGAGCAGTACTTC
TRBV19	TRBJ2-2	-	TRBD1	CASRGRTGTPGELFF	TGTGCCAGTAGGGGACGGACAGGGACCCCCGGGGAGCTGTTTTTT
TRBV6-6	TRBJ2-1	-	TRBD1	CASSTPDRALNEQFF	TGTGCCAGCAGTACCCCGGACAGGGCTCTCAATGAGCAGTTCTTC
TRBV5-5	TRBJ1-5	-	TRBD1	CASSGGQGGQPQHF	TGTGCCAGCAGCGGGGGACAGGGGGGACAGCCCCAGCATTTT
TRBV6-5	TRBJ2-2	-	-	CASSYGRADTGELFF	TGTGCCAGCAGTTACGGCAGGGCGGACACCGGGGAGCTGTTTTTT
TRBV30	TRBJ1-1	-	-	CAWHSGGGLRTEAFF	TGTGCCTGGCATTCAGGAGGGGGGCTGAGAACTGAAGCTTTCTTT
TRBV30	TRBJ1-4	-	-	CAWSTLTTNEKLFF	TGTGCCTGGAGTACCCTAACAACTAATGAAAAACTGTTTTTT
TRBV20-1	TRBJ2-7	once	TRBD2	CSAGREPGQYF	TGCAGTGCTGGGCGGGAGCCGGGGCAGTACTTC
TRBV7-9	TRBJ1-1	-	-	CASSLGSGARVNTEAFF	TGTGCCAGCAGCTTAGGCAGTGGGGCACGGGTGAACACTGAAGCTTTCTTT
TRBV6-4	TRBJ2-2	-	-	CASSDGDTGELFF	TGTGCCAGCAGTGACGGGGACACCGGGGAGCTGTTTTTT
TRBV30	TRBJ1-3	-	TRBD1	CACDRGSGNTIYF	TGTGCCTGCGACAGGGGCTCTGGAAACACCATATATTTT
TRBV6-5	TRBJ2-2	-	TRBD2	CASSYSSGRNTGELFF	TGTGCCAGCAGTTACTCTAGCGGGAGAAACACCGGGGAGCTGTTTTTT
TRBV25-1	TRBJ2-1	-	-	CASSESGGANEQFF	TGTGCCAGCAGCGAGAGTGGCGGGGCCAATGAGCAGTTCTTC
TRBV10-3	TRBJ1-1	-	-	CAISDFIQGSLMNTEAFF	TGTGCCATCAGTGATTTTATTCAAGGCAGCCTCATGAACACTGAAGCTTTCTTT
TRBV6-4	TRBJ1-5	-	-	CASSGESGQPQHF	TGTGCCAGCAGTGGAGAGTCCGGGCAGCCCCAGCATTTT
TRBV7-6	TRBJ2-7	-	-	CASSLALSYEQYF	TGTGCCAGCAGCTTAGCACTGTCCTACGAGCAGTACTTC
TRBV5-1	TRBJ2-5	once	TRBD2	CASTSGLAGQETQYF	TGCGCCAGCACCTCGGGACTAGCGGGACAAGAGACCCAGTACTTC
TRBV5-4	TRBJ2-1	-	-	CASSSPKGWASNEQFF	TGTGCCAGCAGCTCCCCTAAAGGCTGGGCCTCCAATGAGCAGTTCTTC
TRBV2	TRBJ1-2	-	-	CASSLQGNYGYTF	TGTGCCAGCAGTTTACAGGGAAACTATGGCTACACCTTC
TRBV6-4	TRBJ2-2	-	TRBD1	CASSRLRGQEHTGELFF	TGTGCCAGCAGTCGCTTGAGGGGACAGGAACACACCGGGGAGCTGTTTTTT
TRBV2	TRBJ1-6	-	-	CASSEMSSSYNSPLHF	TGTGCCAGCAGTGAAATGTCGAGCTCCTATAATTCACCCCTCCACTTT
TRBV12-5	TRBJ2-5	-	TRBD2	CASGGTSFETQYF	TGTGCTAGTGGTGGGACTAGTTTCGAGACCCAGTACTTC
TRBV18	TRBJ2-3	-	-	CASSPLTDSTDTQYF	TGTGCCAGCTCACCTTTGACAGATAGCACAGATACGCAGTATTTT
TRBV13	TRBJ1-1	few	-	CASSTEGENTEAFF	TGTGCCAGCAGCACCGAGGGGGAGAACACTGAAGCTTTCTTT
TRBV7-8	TRBJ1-2	few	-	CASSFGYSDGSNYGYTF	TGTGCCAGCAGCTTTGGCTATTCGGACGGCTCTAACTATGGCTACACCTTC
TRBV5-8	TRBJ2-7	-	-	CASSRSLAPLQYF	TGTGCCAGCAGCCGAAGCTTAGCCCCGTTGCAGTACTTC
TRBV7-8	TRBJ1-2	-	-	CASSLSGGGYGYTF	TGTGCCAGCAGCTTATCGGGAGGGGGCTATGGCTACACCTTC